A single sample is the source of the 30 T cell receptor beta chains below, sequenced in a study of blood T cell repertoires in COVID-19. The data were produced by immunoSEQ multiplex PCR, yet TCRdb's version contains in-frame clones alone and is incomplete. In the table there are about 280,000 clones, roughly 80% of which are singletons. Material: PBMCs or T cells enriched from blood (not recorded which). These receptors originate from a man aged 40-49 years who had been exposed to COVID-19.

V gene TRBV18 combines with J gene TRBJ2-3, with a possible D match to TRBD2 (6 bases). CDR1 KGHSH and CDR2 LQKENI come from the germline V gene. V was trimmed by 1 base and J by 0 bases, leaving 8 bases between them. This CDR3 is 15 amino acids long. CDR3 DNA sequence: TGTGCCAGCTCACCACTGGGGGGAAGCACAGATACGCAGTATTTT. Translation: CASSPLGGSTDTQYF.

The chain links TRBV18 to TRBJ2-4; TRBD1 agrees at 7 bases. The germline V gene encodes CDR1 KGHSH and CDR2 LQKENI. The CDR3 runs to 16 residues. J lost 3 bases, V lost 0 bases, and 5 bases had no gene match. DNA for the CDR3: TGTGCCAGCTCACCACCAGGGGGCTTGATCAAAAACATTCAGTACTTC. Its translation: CASSPPGGLIKNIQYF.

The chain employs TRBV9 and TRBJ2-2; no clear D. V lost 0 bases to trimming and J lost 7 bases, with 16 bases between them. There are 16 residues in the CDR3. In germline, CDR1 is SGDLS, CDR2 YYNGEE. CDR3 bases: TGTGCCAGCAGCGTAGAACTGTCTAGTCCGGGCGGGGAGCTGTTTTTT. Translation gives CASSVELSSPGGELFF.

The chain combines TRBV11-3 with TRBJ2-1; a possible D gene is TRBD1 (6 bases). There are 15 residues in the CDR3. V was clipped by 5 bases and J by 0 bases, with 11 bases between them. The germline gives CDR1 SGHNT, CDR2 YENEEA. The CDR3 loop is CASSKGENSYNEQFF. CDR3 nucleotide sequence: TGTGCCAGCAGCAAGGGGGAGAACTCCTACAATGAGCAGTTCTTC.

The genes are TRBV10-3 and TRBJ2-7; TRBD2 is a possible D gene (5 bases). Germline lookup yields CDR1 ENHRY and CDR2 SYGVKD. V lost 6 bases to trimming and J lost 0 bases, with 12 bases between them. This CDR3 region has 14 residues. This chain's CDR3 is CAIRSWGASYEQYF. CDR3 sequence (DNA): TGTGCCATCAGGAGTTGGGGAGCCTCCTACGAGCAGTACTTC.

The chain uses TRBV5-1 and TRBJ1-6; TRBD1 matches at 7 bases. The CDR3 loop spans 21 amino acids. From germline, CDR1 is SGHRS and CDR2 YFSETQ. V shed 2 bases, J shed 6 bases, and the junction held 23 bases outside the gene matches. CDR3 nucleotide sequence: TGCGCCAGCAGCTTCTTCTCCGTGGGAAAGTCCGGGACAGCCCTTAATTCACCCCTCCACTTT. It specifies CASSFFSVGKSGTALNSPLHF.

V and J are TRBV4-1 and TRBJ2-3; the match to TRBD2 covers 8 bases. The CDR3 is made up of 17 amino acids. Germline trimming cut 0 bases from V and 2 bases from J; bases unmatched to any gene: 7. Germline V gene data show CDR1 as MGHRA and CDR2 as YSYEKL. CDR3 coding DNA: TGCGCCAGCAGCCAAGATAGTACTAGCGGCTTCACAGATACGCAGTATTTT. Its translation is CASSQDSTSGFTDTQYF.

The chain employs TRBV2 and TRBJ1-5; no firm D call. CDR1 is SNHLY, CDR2 FYNNEI, per germline. V dropped 6 bases and J dropped 9 bases, with 12 bases sitting between them. The CDR3 covers 12 residues. The CDR3, as DNA: TGTGCCAGCAGCGTTCGTGAGCCGCCCCAGCATTTT. It specifies CASSVREPPQHF.

The CDR3 loop is CASSLTGGDPRAEAFF. As DNA, the CDR3 is TGCGCCAGCAGCTTAACAGGGGGCGATCCAAGGGCTGAAGCTTTCTTT. The V gene is TRBV5-1, the J gene TRBJ1-1; the match to TRBD1 covers 9 bases. Unmatched junction bases numbered 11, after V lost 2 bases and J lost 6 bases. The CDR3 loop spans 16 amino acids. Germline CDR1 reads SGHRS; CDR2 reads YFSETQ. The variable domain in full, with the rest retrieved from reference TRBV5-1 and TRBJ1-1, is KAGVTQTPRYLIKTRGQQVTLSCSPISGHRSVSWYQQTPGQGLQFLFEYFSETQRNKGNFPGRFSGRQFSNSRSEMNVSTLELGDSALYLCASSLTGGDPRAEAFFGQGTRLTVV.

This clone has more than one count but fewer than ten. This chain links TRBV10-1 with TRBJ2-1; possibly TRBD1 for D (6 bases). Looked up from germline, CDR1 is WNHNN and CDR2 is SYGVQD (reference sequence). Trimming took off 5 bases at V and 4 bases at J, with 15 bases between the two ends. This CDR3 has 15 amino acids. CDR3 sequence (DNA): TGCGCCAGCAGTAGGCTAGCAGGGGCTTACAATGAGCAGTTCTTC. It specifies CASSRLAGAYNEQFF.

The genes are TRBV15 and TRBJ2-4; 7 nucleotides line up with TRBD1. The CDR3 totals 14 residues. Germline V lookup: CDR1 LNHNV, CDR2 YYDKDF (reference sequence). Losses at the gene ends were 4 bases for V and 5 bases for J; bases not matched to a gene: 5. CDR3 nucleotides: TGTGCCACCAGCAAGGACAGGTTCCAAAACATTCAGTACTTC. This gives the protein CATSKDRFQNIQYF.

This clone has just one count. Other DNA sequences in the sample encode the same CDR3. The V and J genes are TRBV18 and TRBJ1-1, with 7 positions matching TRBD1. In germline, CDR1 is KGHSH, CDR2 LQKENI. CDR3 length: 13 residues. V lost 3 bases and J lost 3; bases outside the gene matches: 1. The CDR3 sequence: CASSPGQDTEAFF. The CDR3 DNA reads TGTGCCAGCTCACCCGGACAGGACACTGAAGCTTTCTTT.

This clone occurred a few times. The CDR3 DNA reads as TGTGCCAGCAGTGAGAGATTCAATGGCTACACCTTC. Protein product: CASSERFNGYTF. The chain combines TRBV6-1 with TRBJ1-2; D is ambiguous. Germline V gene lookup returns CDR1 MNHNS and CDR2 SASEGT. Between the trimmed V and J ends, which lost 3 bases and 6 bases, there was a span of 8 bases. The CDR3 loop spans 12 amino acids.

The chain couples TRBV4-2 to TRBJ2-7, with D perhaps matching TRBD1 (5 bases). The V end lost 4 bases, the J end lost 5 bases, and 21 bases lay between the germline ends. This CDR3 is built from 16 residues. CDR1 and CDR2 from the germline V gene are LGHNA and YNFKEQ. The CDR3 region has the DNA TGTGCCAGCAGCCCCAATTCGGGCAGGGCTTGGAACGAGCAGTACTTC. Amino acids: CASSPNSGRAWNEQYF.

The rearrangement uses TRBV2 and TRBJ1-1; D perhaps matches TRBD1 (6 bases). This CDR3 spans 14 amino acids. Germline V lookup: CDR1 SNHLY, CDR2 FYNNEI. V shed 5 bases and J shed 4 bases, with 14 bases lying between them. DNA of the CDR3: TGTGCCAGCAGTTCACAGGGAGTAGGCACTGAAGCTTTCTTT. Translated, it gives CASSSQGVGTEAFF.

The genes are TRBV19 and TRBJ2-2; TRBD1 might be the D (6 bases). V was shortened by 6 bases and J by 7 bases, with 15 bases between the two germline ends. Germline-derived CDR1 and CDR2 are LNHDA and SQIVND (reference sequence). The CDR3 runs to 14 residues. This CDR3 reads CASSPRDTRGELFF. The DNA of the CDR3 is TGTGCCAGTAGCCCACGGGACACCCGCGGGGAGCTGTTTTTT.

The chain joins TRBV20-1 to TRBJ1-2; perhaps TRBD1 as D (6 bases). CDR3 size: 11 residues. Germline V gene sequence: CDR1 DFQATT, CDR2 SNEGSKA (reference sequence). Trimming stripped 5 bases from V and 8 bases from J, with 12 bases between. The CDR3 loop reads CSALNRDGYTF. The CDR3 coding sequence is TGCAGTGCTCTTAACAGGGACGGCTACACCTTC.

This clone was recorded once. The V and J genes are TRBV6-5 and TRBJ2-3, with TRBD1 as a possible D gene (5 bases). The CDR3 is 16 amino acids. Trimming removed 2 bases at V and 0 bases at J, with 12 bases between. CDR1 and CDR2 (germline): MNHEY, SVGAGI. The CDR3 sequence: CASSYVGEASTDTQYF. Here the CDR3 DNA reads TGTGCCAGCAGTTACGTAGGGGAAGCTAGCACAGATACGCAGTATTTT.

This chain joins TRBV30 and TRBJ1-1, with no clear D. Deletions cut 3 bases from V and 4 bases from J, with 6 bases between. Germline V gene data show CDR1 as GTSNPN and CDR2 as SVGIG (reference sequence). The CDR3 extends over 11 amino acids. The CDR3 spells CAWSYVTEAFF. CDR3 DNA sequence: TGTGCCTGGAGCTATGTCACTGAAGCTTTCTTT.

This clone was observed a handful of times. The chain combines TRBV30 with TRBJ1-2; perhaps TRBD1 as D (6 bases). CDR1 is GTSNPN, CDR2 SVGIG, per germline (reference sequence). V lost 5 bases and J lost 8, with 18 bases in between. The CDR3 has 13 residues. The CDR3 DNA reads as TGTGCCTGGCGTAGACCTACAGGGTGGGGCTACACCTTC. Residues: CAWRRPTGWGYTF.

J is TRBJ2-1 and V is TRBV7-3; 7 bases align to TRBD1. This CDR3 has 20 amino acids. Germline CDR1 reads SGHTA; CDR2 reads FQGTGA. V lost 6 bases, J lost 2 bases, and 22 bases stayed unmatched. The CDR3 sequence is CASSHRSINRGRQTYNEQFF. For the CDR3, the DNA is TGTGCCAGCAGTCACCGCTCCATTAACAGGGGTCGGCAAACCTACAATGAGCAGTTCTTC.

This chain connects TRBV29-1 to TRBJ1-4; TRBD1 is a possible D gene (5 bases). This CDR3 comprises 14 residues. Germline V CDR1 and CDR2: SQVTM, ANQGSEA. Trimming took 7 bases from V and 5 from J, leaving 17 bases between them. CDR3 bases: TGCAGCGCCCGAACAGGCTCCGGGAATGAAAAACTGTTTTTT. It is translated as CSARTGSGNEKLFF. The variable domain in full, with the rest retrieved from reference TRBV29-1 and TRBJ1-4, is SAVISQKPSRDICQRGTSLTIQCQVDSQVTMMFWYRQQPGQSLTLIATANQGSEATYESGFVIDKFPISRPNLTFSTLTVSNMSPEDSSIYLCSARTGSGNEKLFFGSGTQLSVL.

V usage is TRBV2 and J usage is TRBJ2-3, with D hard to call. Trimming left V 5 bases short and J 3 bases short, with 12 bases between. The CDR3 consists of 14 residues. Germline-derived CDR1 and CDR2 are SNHLY and FYNNEI. The CDR3 is CASSSGIGTDTQYF. The CDR3 DNA sequence: TGTGCCAGCAGTAGTGGAATCGGGACAGATACGCAGTATTTT.

This clone showed up just once. The rearrangement uses TRBV24-1 and TRBJ2-1; D perhaps matches TRBD2 (6 bases). The CDR3 has 18 residues. Germline CDR1 and CDR2: KGHDR and SFDVKD. V shed 2 bases and J shed 0 bases, with 16 bases lying between them. CDR3 sequence (DNA): TGTGCCACCAGTGATTGGGGCTGGGCGGGATCCTCCTACAATGAGCAGTTCTTC. Its translation: CATSDWGWAGSSYNEQFF.

This clone was observed a single time. This chain links TRBV7-3 with TRBJ2-1, with 7 bases that match TRBD2. Germline CDR1 reads SGHTA; CDR2 reads FQGTGA. This CDR3 is built from 15 residues. The junction had 8 bases not matched to a gene; V was cut back by 5 bases and J by 4 bases. The CDR3 protein is CASSPRAGPYNEQFF. CDR3 in DNA: TGTGCCAGCAGCCCCCGAGCGGGACCATACAATGAGCAGTTCTTC. Full variable domain (remainder filled in from reference TRBV7-3 and TRBJ2-1): GAGVSQTPSNKVTEKGKYVELRCDPISGHTALYWYRQSLGQGPEFLIYFQGTGAADDSGLPNDRFFAVRPEGSVSTLKIQRTERGDSAVYLCASSPRAGPYNEQFFGPGTRLTVL.

The V gene is TRBV19, the J gene TRBJ1-2, with 8 bases identical to TRBD1. Germline V lookup: CDR1 LNHDA, CDR2 SQIVND (reference sequence). V shed 4 bases, J shed 6 bases, and the junction held 13 bases outside the gene matches. This CDR3 is built from 16 residues. The CDR3: CASSRAGGTGRDGYTF. The CDR3 nucleotides are TGTGCCAGTAGTAGAGCCGGCGGGACAGGCCGGGATGGCTACACCTTC.

V usage is TRBV5-6 and J usage is TRBJ1-4; 8 nucleotides line up with TRBD1. The CDR3 has 14 amino acids. Germline V gene lookup returns CDR1 SGHDT and CDR2 YYEEEE. The V and J ends lost 4 bases and 6 bases, in that order; junction bases with no gene match: 5. CDR3 sequence reads: CASSRGTGHEKLFF. The CDR3 nucleotides read TGTGCCAGCAGCAGAGGGACAGGTCATGAAAAACTGTTTTTT.

V gene TRBV11-3 combines with J gene TRBJ2-3; a weak D match, TRBD2 (5 bases). CDR3 length: 13 residues. CDR1 and CDR2 from the germline V gene are SGHNT and YENEEA. V dropped 10 bases and J dropped 1 base, with 12 bases sitting between them. CDR3 region: CATSGSGTDTQYF. Here the CDR3 DNA reads TGTGCCACCTCGGGTAGCGGCACAGATACGCAGTATTTT.

There are a few counts of this clone. J is TRBJ1-2 and V is TRBV5-8, with 7 nucleotides matching TRBD1. There are 13 residues in the CDR3. V lost 9 bases, J lost 6 bases, and 11 bases stayed unmatched. Germline V gene lookup returns CDR1 SGHTS and CDR2 YDEGEE. CDR3 DNA sequence: TGTGCCACCCACCTGACAGGGTTGGATGGCTACACCTTC. It yields the protein CATHLTGLDGYTF.

V usage is TRBV18 and J usage is TRBJ1-2, with a tentative D call TRBD1 (6 bases). V lost 3 bases, J lost 0 bases, and 11 bases lay in between. The CDR3 runs to 15 residues. The germline V gene has CDR1 KGHSH and CDR2 LQKENI. The chain's CDR3 is CASSPWSGANYGYTF. The CDR3 bases are TGTGCCAGCTCACCTTGGTCAGGGGCTAACTATGGCTACACCTTC.